This TCR beta chain was sequenced for a study of shared clonotypes between healthy human individuals. Naive CD8 cells lacked CD45RO, underwent positive selection for CCR7 and left out terminally differentiated effector memory CD45RA+ cells. Overall study findings and caveats: Depth was large, yet rarefaction showed that sorted-subset sequencing was incomplete. Estimated richness values were generally larger in naive subsets than in memory subsets.

TCRdb keeps only in-frame clones here, not all; method: immunoSEQ multiplex PCR. This sample has under 850,000 clones; 92% occur once, and the top ten carry around 24%. To note about this clone: Its antigen is unidentified. The sample contains more than one DNA sequence encoding this CDR3.

In germline, CDR1 is PRHDT, CDR2 FYEKMQ (reference sequence). There are 15 residues in the CDR3. Trimming cost V 5 bases and J 1 base; bases outside gene matches: 4. The TCR sequence derives from a man younger than 40 in good health. Sequencing was done on a sample of naive CD8+ T cells sorted from blood. The chain has TRBV13 and TRBJ1-1; 10 positions agree with TRBD1. CDR3 amino acids: CASSPRDRGNTEAFF. The CDR3 DNA reads as TGTGCCAGCAGCCCGCGGGACAGGGGGAACACTGAAGCTTTCTTT.